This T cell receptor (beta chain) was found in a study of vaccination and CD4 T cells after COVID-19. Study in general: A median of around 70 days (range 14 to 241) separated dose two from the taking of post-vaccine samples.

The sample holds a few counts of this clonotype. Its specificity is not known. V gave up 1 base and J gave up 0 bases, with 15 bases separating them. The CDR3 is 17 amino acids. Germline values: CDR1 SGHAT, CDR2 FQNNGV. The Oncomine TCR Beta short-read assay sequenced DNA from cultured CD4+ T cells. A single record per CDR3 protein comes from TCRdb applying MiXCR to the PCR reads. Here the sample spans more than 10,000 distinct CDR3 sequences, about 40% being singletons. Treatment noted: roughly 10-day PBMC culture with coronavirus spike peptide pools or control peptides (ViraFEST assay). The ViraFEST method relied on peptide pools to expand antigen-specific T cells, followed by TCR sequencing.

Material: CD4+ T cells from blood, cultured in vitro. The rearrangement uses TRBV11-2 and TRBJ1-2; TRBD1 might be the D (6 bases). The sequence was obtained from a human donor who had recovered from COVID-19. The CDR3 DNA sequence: TGTGCCAGCAGCTTAGCCGCCTCAGGGGCCGCTAACTATGGCTACACCTTC. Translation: CASSLAASGAANYGYTF.